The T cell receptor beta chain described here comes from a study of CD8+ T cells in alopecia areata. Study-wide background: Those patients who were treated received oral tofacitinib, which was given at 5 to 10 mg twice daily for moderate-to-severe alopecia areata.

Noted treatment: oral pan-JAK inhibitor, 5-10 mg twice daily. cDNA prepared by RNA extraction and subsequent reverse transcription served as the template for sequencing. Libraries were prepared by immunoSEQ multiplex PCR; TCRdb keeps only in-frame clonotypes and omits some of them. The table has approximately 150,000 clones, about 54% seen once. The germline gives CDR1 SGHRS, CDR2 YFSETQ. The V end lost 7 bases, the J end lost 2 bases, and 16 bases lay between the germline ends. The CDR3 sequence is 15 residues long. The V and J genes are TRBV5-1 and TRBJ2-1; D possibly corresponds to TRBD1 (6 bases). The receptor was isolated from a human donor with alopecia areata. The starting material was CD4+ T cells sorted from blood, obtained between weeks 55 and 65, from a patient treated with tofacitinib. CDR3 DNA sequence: TGCGCCAGCGGCTCCGGGACAAATACCTACAATGAGCAGTTCTTC. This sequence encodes CASGSGTNTYNEQFF.